This TCR beta chain was obtained from a study of tumor and adjacent non-tumor tissue in lung cancer. General study results and limits: Top 100 clones took a larger repertoire share in normal lung.

With respect to this clonotype: Its matching antigen is unknown. An end of the junction does not agree with germline; a read error may underlie this.

Germline V gives CDR1 SQVTM, CDR2 ANQGSEA. The CDR3 has 13 amino acids. This sample's RNA came from whole unsorted tissue. More than 3 cm separated this lung sample from the edge of the tumor. Between August and November 2014, newly diagnosed, chemotherapy-naive lung cancer patients underwent thoracic surgery in China. Three rounds of nested PCR, following a modified ARM-PCR protocol, produced the TCRbeta library. TCRdb redid the calling of the multiplex PCR reads with MiXCR, one entry per CDR3 protein. The sample holds 85,000 or so distinct CDR3 sequences, more than 75% seen once. The sequenced material came from distant non-tumor lung tissue. The chain joins TRBV29-1 to TRBJ2-7; 10 bases map to TRBD2. The source is a woman aged 45-65 years with non-small cell lung cancer. The CDR3 loop is CSVNGLAGDVQYF. In DNA, the CDR3 is TGCAGCGTCAACGGTCTAGCGGGAGACGTGCAGTATTTC.